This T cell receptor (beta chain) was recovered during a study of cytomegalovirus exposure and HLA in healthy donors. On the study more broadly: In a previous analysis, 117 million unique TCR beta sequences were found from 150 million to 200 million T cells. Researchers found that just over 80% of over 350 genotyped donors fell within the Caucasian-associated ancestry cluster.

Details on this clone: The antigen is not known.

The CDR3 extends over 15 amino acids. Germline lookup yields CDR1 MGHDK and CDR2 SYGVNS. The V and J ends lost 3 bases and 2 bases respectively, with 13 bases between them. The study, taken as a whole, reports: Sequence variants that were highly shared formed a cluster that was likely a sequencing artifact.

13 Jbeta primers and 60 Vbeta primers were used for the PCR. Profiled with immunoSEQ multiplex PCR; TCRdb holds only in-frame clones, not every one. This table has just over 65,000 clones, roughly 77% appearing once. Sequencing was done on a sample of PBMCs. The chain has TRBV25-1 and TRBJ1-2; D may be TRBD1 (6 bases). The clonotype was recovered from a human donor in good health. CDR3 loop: CASSDPKGQNYGYTF. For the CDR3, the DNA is TGTGCCAGCAGTGATCCAAAAGGACAGAACTATGGCTACACCTTC.